This entry concerns a single T cell receptor beta chain. The CDR3 length is 16 residues. V was cut by 0 bases and J by 8 bases, with 18 bases left in between. Germline-derived CDR1 and CDR2 are SGHRS and YFSETQ. The entry originates in a study of cytomegalovirus exposure and HLA in healthy donors. TCRdb's copy holds only in-frame clones and misses some; the assay was immunoSEQ multiplex PCR. The table has some 170,000 clones, approximately 81% seen once. Sequenced material: PBMCs. The receptor comes from a man aged 25-45 years in good health and CMV-seropositive. The chain combines TRBV5-1 with TRBJ2-1; no firm D call. The CDR3 spells CASSLALSSALDEQFF. The CDR3 DNA reads TGCGCCAGCAGCTTGGCCTTGTCTAGTGCGCTCGATGAGCAGTTCTTC.